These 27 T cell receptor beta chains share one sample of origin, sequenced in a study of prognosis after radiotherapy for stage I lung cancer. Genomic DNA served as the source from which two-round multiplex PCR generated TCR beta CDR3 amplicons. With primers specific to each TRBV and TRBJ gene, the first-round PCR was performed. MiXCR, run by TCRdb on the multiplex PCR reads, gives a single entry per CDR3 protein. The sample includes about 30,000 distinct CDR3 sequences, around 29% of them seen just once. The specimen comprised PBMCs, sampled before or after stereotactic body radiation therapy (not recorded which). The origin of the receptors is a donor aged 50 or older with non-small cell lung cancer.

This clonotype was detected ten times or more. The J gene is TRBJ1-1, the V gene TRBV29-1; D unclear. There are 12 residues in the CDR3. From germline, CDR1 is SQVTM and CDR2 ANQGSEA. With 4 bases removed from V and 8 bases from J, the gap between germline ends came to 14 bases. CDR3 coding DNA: TGCAGCGTTGGTGTGGGGAACCTCGAAGCTTTCTTT. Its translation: CSVGVGNLEAFF.

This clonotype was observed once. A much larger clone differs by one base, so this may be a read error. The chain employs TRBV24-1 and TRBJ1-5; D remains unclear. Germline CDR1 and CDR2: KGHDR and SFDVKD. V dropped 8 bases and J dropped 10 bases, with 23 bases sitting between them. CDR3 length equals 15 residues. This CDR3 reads CATTYRAYSSHPQHF. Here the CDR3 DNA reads TGTGCCACCACTTACAGAGCATACAGTAGTCACCCCCAGCATTTT.

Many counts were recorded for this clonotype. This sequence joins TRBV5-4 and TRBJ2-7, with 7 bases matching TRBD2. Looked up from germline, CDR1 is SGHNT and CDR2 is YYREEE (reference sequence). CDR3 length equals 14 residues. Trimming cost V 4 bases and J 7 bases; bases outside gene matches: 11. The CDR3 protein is CASSRDYSFEEQYF. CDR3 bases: TGTGCCAGCAGCCGGGACTACAGTTTTGAGGAGCAGTACTTC.

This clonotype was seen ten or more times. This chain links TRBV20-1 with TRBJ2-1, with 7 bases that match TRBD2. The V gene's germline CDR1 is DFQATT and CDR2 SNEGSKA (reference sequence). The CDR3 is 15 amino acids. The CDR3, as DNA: TGCAGCGTTCTTTTAGCGGGTAGCTCCTACAATGAGCAGTTCTTC. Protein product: CSVLLAGSSYNEQFF.

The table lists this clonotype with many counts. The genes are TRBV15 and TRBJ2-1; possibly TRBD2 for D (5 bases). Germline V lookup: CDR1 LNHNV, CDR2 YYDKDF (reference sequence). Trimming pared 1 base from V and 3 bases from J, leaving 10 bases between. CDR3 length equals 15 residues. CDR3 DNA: TGTGCCACCAGCAGAGCCTCCCGGGGCTACAATGAGCAGTTCTTC. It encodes CATSRASRGYNEQFF.

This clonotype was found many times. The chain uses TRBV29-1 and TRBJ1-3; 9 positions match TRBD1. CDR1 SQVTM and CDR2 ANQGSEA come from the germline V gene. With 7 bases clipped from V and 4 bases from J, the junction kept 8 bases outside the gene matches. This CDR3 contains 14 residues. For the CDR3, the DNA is TGCAGCGCTTCCGGGACAGGGCTAGGAAACACCATATATTTT. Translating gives CSASGTGLGNTIYF.

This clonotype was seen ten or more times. This CDR3 reads CASRAGGNTEAFF. In DNA, the CDR3 is TGTGCCAGCAGGGCAGGGGGCAACACTGAAGCTTTCTTT. The chain employs TRBV6-1 and TRBJ1-1, with 8 positions matching TRBD1. Germline V CDR1 and CDR2: MNHNS, SASEGT. This CDR3 has 13 amino acids. J lost 2 bases, V lost 6 bases, and 2 bases had no gene match.

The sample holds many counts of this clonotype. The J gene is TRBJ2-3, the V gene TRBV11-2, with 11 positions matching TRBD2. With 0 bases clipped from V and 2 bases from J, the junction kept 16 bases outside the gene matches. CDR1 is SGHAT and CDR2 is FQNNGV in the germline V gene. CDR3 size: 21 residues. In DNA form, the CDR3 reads TGTGCCAGCAGCTTAGAGCCTCCTCGTCCTTCTAGCGGGGGGATCACAGATACGCAGTATTTT. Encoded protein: CASSLEPPRPSSGGITDTQYF.

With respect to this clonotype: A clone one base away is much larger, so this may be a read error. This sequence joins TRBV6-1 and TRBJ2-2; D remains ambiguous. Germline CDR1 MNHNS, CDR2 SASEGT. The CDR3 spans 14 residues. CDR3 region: CAGSELGWTGELFF. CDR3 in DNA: TGTGCCGGCAGTGAATTAGGATGGACCGGGGAGCTGTTTTTT.

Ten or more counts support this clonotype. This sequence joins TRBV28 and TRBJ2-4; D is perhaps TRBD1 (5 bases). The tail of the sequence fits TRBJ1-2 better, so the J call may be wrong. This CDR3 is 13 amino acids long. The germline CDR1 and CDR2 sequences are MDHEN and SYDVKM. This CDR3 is CASTTRGTYGYTF. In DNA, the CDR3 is TGTGCCAGTACCACTAGGGGCACCTATGGCTACACCTTC.

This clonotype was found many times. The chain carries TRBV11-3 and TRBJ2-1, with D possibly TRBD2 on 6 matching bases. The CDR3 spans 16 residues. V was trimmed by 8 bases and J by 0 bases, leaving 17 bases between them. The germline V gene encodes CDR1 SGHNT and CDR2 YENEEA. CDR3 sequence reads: CASPLNRRGSYNEQFF. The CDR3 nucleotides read TGTGCCAGCCCCTTAAACCGGCGGGGCTCCTACAATGAGCAGTTCTTC.

Here the CDR3 reads CASRHTDRNTEAFF. The CDR3 DNA is TGTGCCAGCAGGCACACAGACAGGAACACTGAAGCTTTCTTT. The genes are TRBV28 and TRBJ1-1, with D perhaps matching TRBD1 (5 bases). The germline V gene has CDR1 MDHEN and CDR2 SYDVKM. The germline V and J ends were trimmed by 6 bases and 1 base, with 12 bases remaining between them. The CDR3 totals 14 residues. The whole variable domain, filled in from reference TRBV28 and TRBJ1-1, reads DVKVTQSSRYLVKRTGEKVFLECVQDMDHENMFWYRQDPGLGLRLIYFSYDVKMKEKGDIPEGYSVSREKKERFSLILESASTNQTSMYLCASRHTDRNTEAFFGQGTRLTVV.

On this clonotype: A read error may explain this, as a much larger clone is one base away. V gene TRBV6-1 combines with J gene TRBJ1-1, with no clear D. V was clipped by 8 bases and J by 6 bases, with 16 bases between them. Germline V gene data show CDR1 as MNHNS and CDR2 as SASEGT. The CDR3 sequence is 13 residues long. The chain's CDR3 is CASGGEGGAEAFF. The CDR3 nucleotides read TGTGCCAGCGGAGGAGAGGGAGGCGCTGAAGCTTTCTTT.

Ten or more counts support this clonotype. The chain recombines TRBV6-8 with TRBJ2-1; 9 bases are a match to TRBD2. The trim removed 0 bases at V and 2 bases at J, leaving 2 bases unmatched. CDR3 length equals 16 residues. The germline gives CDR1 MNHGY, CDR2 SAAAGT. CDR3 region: CASSYSGGGAYNEQFF. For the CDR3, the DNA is TGTGCCAGCAGTTACTCGGGCGGGGGGGCCTACAATGAGCAGTTCTTC.

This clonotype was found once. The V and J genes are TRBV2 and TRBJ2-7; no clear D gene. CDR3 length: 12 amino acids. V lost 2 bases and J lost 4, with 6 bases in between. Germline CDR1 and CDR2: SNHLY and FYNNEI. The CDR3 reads CASSESMYEQYF. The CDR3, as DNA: TGTGCCAGCAGTGAATCCATGTACGAGCAGTACTTC.

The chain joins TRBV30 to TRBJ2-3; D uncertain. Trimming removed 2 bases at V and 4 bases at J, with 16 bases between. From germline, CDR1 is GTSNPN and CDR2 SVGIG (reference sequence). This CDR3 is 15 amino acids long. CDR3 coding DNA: TGTGCCTGGAGTCCCCGGGCCTCTTTCCCAGATACGCAGTATTTT. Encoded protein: CAWSPRASFPDTQYF.

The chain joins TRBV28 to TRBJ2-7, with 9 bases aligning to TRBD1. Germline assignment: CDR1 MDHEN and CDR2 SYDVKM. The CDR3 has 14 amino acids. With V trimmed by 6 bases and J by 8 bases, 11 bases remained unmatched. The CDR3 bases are TGTGCCAGCAGGGGTCTGGGCACAGGGGGCAAGCAGTACTTC. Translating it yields CASRGLGTGGKQYF.

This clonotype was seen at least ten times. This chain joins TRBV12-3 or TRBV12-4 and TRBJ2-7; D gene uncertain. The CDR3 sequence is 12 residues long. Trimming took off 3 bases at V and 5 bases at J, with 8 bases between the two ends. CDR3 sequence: CASSLGSHEQYF. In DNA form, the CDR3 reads TGTGCCAGCAGTTTGGGGTCCCACGAGCAGTACTTC.

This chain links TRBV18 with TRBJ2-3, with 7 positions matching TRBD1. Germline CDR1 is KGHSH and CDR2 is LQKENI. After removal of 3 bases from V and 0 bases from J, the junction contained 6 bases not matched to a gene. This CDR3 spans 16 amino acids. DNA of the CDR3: TGTGCCAGCTCACCGAGGGGGACAGTTAGCACAGATACGCAGTATTTT. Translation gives CASSPRGTVSTDTQYF.

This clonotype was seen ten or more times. The CDR3 sequence: CASTGQFGHEQYF. The CDR3 nucleotides are TGTGCCAGCACGGGGCAGTTCGGACACGAGCAGTACTTC. The chain recombines TRBV6-1 with TRBJ2-7; D tentatively fits TRBD1 or TRBD2 (5 bases each). The CDR3 is made up of 13 amino acids. V was pared by 7 bases and J by 5 bases, with 15 bases between. Germline CDR1 is MNHNS and CDR2 is SASEGT.

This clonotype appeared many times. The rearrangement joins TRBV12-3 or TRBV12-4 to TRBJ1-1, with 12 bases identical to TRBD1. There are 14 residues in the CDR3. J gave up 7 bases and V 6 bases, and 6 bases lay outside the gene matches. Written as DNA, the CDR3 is TGTGCCAGCAGAGGGGACAGGGGGCTGGGTGAAGCTTTCTTT. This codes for CASRGDRGLGEAFF.

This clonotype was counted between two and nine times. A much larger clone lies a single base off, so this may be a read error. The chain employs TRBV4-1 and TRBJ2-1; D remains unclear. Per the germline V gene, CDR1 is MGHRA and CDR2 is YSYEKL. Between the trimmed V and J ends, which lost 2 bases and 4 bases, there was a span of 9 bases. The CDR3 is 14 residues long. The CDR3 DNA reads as TGCGCCAGCAGCCAAAGTGACACTTACAATGAGCAGTTCTTC. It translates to CASSQSDTYNEQFF.

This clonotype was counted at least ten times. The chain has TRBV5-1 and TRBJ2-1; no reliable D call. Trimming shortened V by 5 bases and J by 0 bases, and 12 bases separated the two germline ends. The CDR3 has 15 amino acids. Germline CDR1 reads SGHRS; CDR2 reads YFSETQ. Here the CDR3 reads CASSITGNSYNEQFF. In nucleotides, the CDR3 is TGCGCCAGCAGTATCACCGGAAACTCCTACAATGAGCAGTTCTTC.

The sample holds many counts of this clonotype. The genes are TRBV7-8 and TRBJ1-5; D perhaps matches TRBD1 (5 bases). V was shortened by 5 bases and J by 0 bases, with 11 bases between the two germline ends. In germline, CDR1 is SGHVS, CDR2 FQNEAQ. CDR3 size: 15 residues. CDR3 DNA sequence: TGTGCCAGCAGCCCCGGACACAGTAGCAATCAGCCCCAGCATTTT. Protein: CASSPGHSSNQPQHF. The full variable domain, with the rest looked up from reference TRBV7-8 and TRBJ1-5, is GAGVSQSPRYKVAKRGQDVALRCDPISGHVSLFWYQQALGQGPEFLTYFQNEAQLDKSGLPSDRFFAERPEGSVSTLKIQRTQQEDSAVYLCASSPGHSSNQPQHFGDGTRLSIL.

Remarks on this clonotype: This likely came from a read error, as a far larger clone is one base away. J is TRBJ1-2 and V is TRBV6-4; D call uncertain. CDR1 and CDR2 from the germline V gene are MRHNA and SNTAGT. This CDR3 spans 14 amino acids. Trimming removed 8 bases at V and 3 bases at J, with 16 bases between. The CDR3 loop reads CASGSTSDHYGYTF. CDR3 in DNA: TGTGCCAGCGGTTCCACATCGGACCACTATGGCTACACCTTC.

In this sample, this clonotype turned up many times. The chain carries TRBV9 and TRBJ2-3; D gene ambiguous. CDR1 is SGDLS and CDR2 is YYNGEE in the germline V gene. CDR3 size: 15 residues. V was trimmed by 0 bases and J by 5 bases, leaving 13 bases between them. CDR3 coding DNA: TGTGCCAGCAGCGTAGGCTATAGGTGGGGAGATACGCAGTATTTT. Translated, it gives CASSVGYRWGDTQYF.

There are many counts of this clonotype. In nucleotides, the CDR3 is TGTGCCAGCAGCTCGGAACCCTCGGGAACATCCTACAATGAGCAGTTCTTC. Translating it yields CASSSEPSGTSYNEQFF. The chain is built from TRBV7-6 and TRBJ2-1, with D tentatively TRBD2 (5 bases). The V gene's germline CDR1 is SGHVS and CDR2 FNYEAQ. Trimming cost V 4 bases and J 1 base, with 17 bases left between them. The CDR3 length is 17 residues. Using reference TRBV7-6 and TRBJ2-1 for the parts outside the CDR3, the full variable domain is GAGVSQSPRYKVTKRGQDVALRCDPISGHVSLYWYRQALGQGPEFLTYFNYEAQQDKSGLPNDRFSAERPEGSISTLTIQRTEQRDSAMYRCASSSEPSGTSYNEQFFGPGTRLTVL.